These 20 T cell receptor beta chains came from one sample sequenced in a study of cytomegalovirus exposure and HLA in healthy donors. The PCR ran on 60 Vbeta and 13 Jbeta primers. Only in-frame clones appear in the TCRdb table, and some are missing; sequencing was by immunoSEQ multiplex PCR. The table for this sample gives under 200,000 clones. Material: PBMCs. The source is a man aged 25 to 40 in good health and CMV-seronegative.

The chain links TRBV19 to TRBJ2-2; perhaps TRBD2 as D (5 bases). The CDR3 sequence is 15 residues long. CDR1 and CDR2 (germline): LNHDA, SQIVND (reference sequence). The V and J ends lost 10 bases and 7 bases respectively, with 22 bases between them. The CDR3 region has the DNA TGTGCCACCCCATCGAGCCGGAGGTTTGACGGGGAGCTGTTTTTT. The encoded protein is CATPSSRRFDGELFF.

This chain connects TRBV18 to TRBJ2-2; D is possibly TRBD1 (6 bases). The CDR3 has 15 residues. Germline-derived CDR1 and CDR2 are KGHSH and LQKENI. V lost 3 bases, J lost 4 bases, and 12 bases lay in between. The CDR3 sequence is CASSPVQGATGELFF. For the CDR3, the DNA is TGTGCCAGCTCACCGGTACAGGGTGCCACCGGGGAGCTGTTTTTT.

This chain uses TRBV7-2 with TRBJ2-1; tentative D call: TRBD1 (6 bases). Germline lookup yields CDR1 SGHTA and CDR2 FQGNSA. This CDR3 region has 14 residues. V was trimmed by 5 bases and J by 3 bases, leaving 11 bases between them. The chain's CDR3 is CASSPRTVYNEQFF. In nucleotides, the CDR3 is TGTGCCAGCAGCCCCCGGACAGTCTACAATGAGCAGTTCTTC.

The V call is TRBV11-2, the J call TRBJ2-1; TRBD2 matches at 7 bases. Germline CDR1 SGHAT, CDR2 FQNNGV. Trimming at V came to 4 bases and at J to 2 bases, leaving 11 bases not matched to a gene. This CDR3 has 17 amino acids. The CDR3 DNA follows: TGTGCCAGCAGCTCTCCCGGGAGGCTTCCCCCCTACAATGAGCAGTTCTTC. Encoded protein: CASSSPGRLPPYNEQFF.

The CDR3 bases are TGTGCCAGCAGTCTGGGGCCCTCCTATAGCAATCAGCCCCAGCATTTT. The encoded protein is CASSLGPSYSNQPQHF. The chain employs TRBV27 and TRBJ1-5; D perhaps matches TRBD1 (5 bases). CDR1 is MNHEY and CDR2 is SMNVEV in the germline V gene (reference sequence). The CDR3 loop spans 16 amino acids. V shed 5 bases and J shed 0 bases, with 14 bases lying between them.

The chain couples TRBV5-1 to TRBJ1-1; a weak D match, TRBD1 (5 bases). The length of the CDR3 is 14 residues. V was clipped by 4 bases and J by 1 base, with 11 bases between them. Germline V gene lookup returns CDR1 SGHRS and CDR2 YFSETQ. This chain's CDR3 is CASSDGQGNTEAFF. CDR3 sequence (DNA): TGCGCCAGCAGCGATGGGCAGGGGAACACTGAAGCTTTCTTT.

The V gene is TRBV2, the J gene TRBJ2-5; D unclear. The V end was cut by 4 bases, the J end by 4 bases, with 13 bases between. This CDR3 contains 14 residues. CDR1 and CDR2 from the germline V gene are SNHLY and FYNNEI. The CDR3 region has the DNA TGTGCCAGCAGTGGGTGGCAGAATGGAGAGACCCAGTACTTC. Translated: CASSGWQNGETQYF.

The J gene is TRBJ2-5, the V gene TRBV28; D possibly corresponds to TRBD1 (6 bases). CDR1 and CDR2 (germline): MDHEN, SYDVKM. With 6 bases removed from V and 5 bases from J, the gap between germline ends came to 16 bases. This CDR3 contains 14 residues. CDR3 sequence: CASRRQALGETQYF. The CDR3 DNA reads TGTGCCAGCAGACGACAGGCCCTTGGGGAGACCCAGTACTTC.

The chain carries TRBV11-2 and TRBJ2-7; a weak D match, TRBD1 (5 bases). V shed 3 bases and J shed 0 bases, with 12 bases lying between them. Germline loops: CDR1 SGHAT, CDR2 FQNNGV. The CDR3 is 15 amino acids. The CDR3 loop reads CASSFSGFRSYEQYF. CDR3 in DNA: TGTGCCAGCAGCTTCTCAGGGTTTCGCTCCTACGAGCAGTACTTC.

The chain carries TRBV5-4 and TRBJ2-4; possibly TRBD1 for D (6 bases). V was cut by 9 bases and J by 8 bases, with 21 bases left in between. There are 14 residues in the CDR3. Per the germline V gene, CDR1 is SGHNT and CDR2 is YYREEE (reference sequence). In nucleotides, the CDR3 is TGTGCCACCCAACGGGACACAAAAGAGGACATTCAGTACTTC. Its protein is CATQRDTKEDIQYF.

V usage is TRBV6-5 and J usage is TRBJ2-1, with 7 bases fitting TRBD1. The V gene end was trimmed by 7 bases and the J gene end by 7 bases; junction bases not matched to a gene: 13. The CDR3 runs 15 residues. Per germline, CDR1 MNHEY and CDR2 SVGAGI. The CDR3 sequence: CASKKHRDRINEQFF. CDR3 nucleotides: TGTGCCAGCAAAAAGCACCGGGACAGAATAAATGAGCAGTTCTTC.

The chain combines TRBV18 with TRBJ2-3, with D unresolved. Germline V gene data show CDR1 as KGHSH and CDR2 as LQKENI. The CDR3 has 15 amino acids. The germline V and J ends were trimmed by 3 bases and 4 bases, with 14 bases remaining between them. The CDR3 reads CASSPLDSVADTQYF. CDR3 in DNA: TGTGCCAGCTCACCCCTAGATTCAGTAGCAGATACGCAGTATTTT.

The DNA for the CDR3 is TGTGCCAGCCATCGTGGAGCCTCGGATGATCAGCCCCAGCATTTT. It translates to CASHRGASDDQPQHF. V usage is TRBV6-6 and J usage is TRBJ1-5; D not resolved. V was clipped by 8 bases and J by 5 bases, with 19 bases between them. Germline values: CDR1 MNHNY, CDR2 SVGAGI (reference sequence). The CDR3 covers 15 residues.

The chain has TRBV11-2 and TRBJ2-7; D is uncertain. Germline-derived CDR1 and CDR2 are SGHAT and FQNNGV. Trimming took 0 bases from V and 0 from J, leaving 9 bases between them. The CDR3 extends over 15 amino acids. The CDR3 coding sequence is TGTGCCAGCAGCTTAGAGAACAGATTCTCCTACGAGCAGTACTTC. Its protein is CASSLENRFSYEQYF.

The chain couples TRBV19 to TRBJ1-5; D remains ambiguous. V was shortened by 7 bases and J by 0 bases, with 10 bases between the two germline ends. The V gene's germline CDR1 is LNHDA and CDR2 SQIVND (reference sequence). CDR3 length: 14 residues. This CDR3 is CASNFSYSNQPQHF. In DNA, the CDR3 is TGTGCCAGTAATTTTTCGTATAGCAATCAGCCCCAGCATTTT.

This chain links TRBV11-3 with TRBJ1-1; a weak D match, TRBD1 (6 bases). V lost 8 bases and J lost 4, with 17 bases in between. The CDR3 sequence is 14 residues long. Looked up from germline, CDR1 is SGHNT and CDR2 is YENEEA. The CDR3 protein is CASLLRGGSTEAFF. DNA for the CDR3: TGTGCCAGCCTCTTAAGAGGGGGAAGCACTGAAGCTTTCTTT.

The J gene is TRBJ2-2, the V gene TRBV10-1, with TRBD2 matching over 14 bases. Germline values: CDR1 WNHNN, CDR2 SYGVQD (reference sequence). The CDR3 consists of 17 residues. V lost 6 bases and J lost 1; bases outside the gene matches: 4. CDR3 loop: CASSGTSGRKNTGELFF. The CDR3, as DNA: TGCGCCAGCAGCGGGACTAGCGGGAGAAAGAACACCGGGGAGCTGTTTTTT.

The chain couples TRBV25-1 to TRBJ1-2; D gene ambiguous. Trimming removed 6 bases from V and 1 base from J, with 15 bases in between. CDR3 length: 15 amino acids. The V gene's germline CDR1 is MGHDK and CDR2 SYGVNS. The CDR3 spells CASSPPGSGNYGYTF. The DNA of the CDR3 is TGTGCCAGCAGCCCCCCGGGGTCGGGTAACTATGGCTACACCTTC.

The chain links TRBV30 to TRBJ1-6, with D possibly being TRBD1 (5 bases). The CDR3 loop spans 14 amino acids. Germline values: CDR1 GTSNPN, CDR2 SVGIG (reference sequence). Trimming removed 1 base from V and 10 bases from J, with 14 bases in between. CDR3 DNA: TGTGCCTGGAGTGGATCAGGGAATCGGTCACCCCTCCACTTT. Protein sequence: CAWSGSGNRSPLHF.

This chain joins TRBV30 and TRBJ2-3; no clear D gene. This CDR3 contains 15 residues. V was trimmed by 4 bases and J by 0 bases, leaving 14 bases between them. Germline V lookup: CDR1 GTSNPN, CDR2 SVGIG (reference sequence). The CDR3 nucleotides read TGTGCCTGGATGCATGGGCAGGTTAGCACAGATACGCAGTATTTT. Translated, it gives CAWMHGQVSTDTQYF.